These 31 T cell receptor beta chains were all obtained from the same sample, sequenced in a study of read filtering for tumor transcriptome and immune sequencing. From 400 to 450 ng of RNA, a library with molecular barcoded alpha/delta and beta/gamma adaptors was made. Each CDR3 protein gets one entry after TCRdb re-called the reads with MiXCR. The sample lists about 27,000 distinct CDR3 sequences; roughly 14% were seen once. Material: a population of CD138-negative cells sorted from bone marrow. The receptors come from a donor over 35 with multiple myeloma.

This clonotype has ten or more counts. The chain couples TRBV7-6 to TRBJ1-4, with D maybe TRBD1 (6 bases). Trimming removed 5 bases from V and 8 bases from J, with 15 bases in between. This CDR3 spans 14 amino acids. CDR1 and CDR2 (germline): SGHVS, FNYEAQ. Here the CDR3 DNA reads TGTGCCAGCAGCACCGGGACAACAGCAGAAAAACTGTTTTTT. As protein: CASSTGTTAEKLFF.

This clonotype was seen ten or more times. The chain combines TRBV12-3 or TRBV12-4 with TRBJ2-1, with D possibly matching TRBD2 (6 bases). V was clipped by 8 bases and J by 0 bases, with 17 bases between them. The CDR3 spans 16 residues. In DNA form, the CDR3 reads TGTGCCAGCGCCTTCAGATCCGGGAGCTCCTACAATGAGCAGTTCTTC. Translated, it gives CASAFRSGSSYNEQFF.

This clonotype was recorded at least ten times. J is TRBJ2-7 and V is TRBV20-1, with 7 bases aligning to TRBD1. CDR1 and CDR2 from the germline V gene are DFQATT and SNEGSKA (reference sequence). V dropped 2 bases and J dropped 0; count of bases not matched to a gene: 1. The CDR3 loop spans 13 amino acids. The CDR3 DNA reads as TGCAGTGCTAGAACAGGGGTCTCCTACGAGCAGTACTTC. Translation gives CSARTGVSYEQYF.

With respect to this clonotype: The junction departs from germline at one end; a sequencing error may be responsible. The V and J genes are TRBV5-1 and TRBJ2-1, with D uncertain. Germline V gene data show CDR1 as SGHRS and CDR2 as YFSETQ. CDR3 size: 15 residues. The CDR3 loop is CASSLERNSSNEQFF. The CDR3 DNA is TGCGCCAGCAGCTTGGAACGGAACTCCTCCAATGAGCAGTTCTTC.

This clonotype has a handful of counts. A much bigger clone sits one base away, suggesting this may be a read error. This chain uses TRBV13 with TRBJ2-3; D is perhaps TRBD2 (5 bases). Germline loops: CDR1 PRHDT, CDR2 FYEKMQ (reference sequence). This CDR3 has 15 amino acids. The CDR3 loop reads CASGLKIASTDTQYF. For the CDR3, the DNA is TGTGCCAGCGGCTTAAAGATAGCGAGCACAGATACGCAGTATTTT. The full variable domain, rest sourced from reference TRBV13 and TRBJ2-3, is AAGVIQSPRHLIKEKRETATLKCYPIPRHDTVYWYQQGPGQDPQFLISFYEKMQSDKGSIPDRFSAQQFSDYHSELNMSSLELGDSALYFCASGLKIASTDTQYFGPGTRLTVL.

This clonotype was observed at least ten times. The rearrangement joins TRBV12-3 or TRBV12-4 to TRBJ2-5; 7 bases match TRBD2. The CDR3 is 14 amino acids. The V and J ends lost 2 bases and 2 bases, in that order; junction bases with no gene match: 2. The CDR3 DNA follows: TGTGCCAGCAGTTTATGGGAGGGGCAAGAGACCCAGTACTTC. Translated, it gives CASSLWEGQETQYF.

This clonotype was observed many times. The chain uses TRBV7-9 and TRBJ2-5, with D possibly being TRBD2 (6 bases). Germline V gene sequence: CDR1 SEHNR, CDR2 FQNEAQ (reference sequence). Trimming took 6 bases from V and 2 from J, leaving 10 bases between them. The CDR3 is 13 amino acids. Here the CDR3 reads CASRLEGQETQYF. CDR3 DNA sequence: TGTGCCAGCAGGTTGGAGGGGCAAGAGACCCAGTACTTC.

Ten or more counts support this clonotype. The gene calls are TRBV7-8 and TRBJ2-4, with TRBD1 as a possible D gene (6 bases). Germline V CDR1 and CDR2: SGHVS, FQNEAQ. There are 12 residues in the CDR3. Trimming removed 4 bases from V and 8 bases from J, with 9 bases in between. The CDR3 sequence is CASSSRGDIQYF. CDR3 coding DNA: TGTGCCAGCAGCTCCAGGGGTGACATTCAGTACTTC.

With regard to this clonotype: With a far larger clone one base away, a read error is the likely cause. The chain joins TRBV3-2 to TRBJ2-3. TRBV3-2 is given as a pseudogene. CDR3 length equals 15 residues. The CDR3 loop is CASSHDHVPADTQYF. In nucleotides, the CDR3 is TGTGCCAGCAGCCATGATCACGTTCCGGCAGATACGCAGTATTTT.

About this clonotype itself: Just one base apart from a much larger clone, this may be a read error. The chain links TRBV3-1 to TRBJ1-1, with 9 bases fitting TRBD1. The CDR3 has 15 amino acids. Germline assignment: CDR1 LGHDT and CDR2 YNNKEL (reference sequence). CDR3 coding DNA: TGTGCCAGCAGCCAAAGACAGGGGGTCGACACTGAAACTTTCTTT. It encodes CASSQRQGVDTETFF.

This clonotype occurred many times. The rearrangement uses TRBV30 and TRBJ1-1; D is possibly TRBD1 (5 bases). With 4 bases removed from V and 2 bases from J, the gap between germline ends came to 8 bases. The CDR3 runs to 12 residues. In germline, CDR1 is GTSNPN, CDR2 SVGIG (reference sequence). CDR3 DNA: TGTGCCTGGACGGGGGATAACACTGAAGCTTTCTTT. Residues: CAWTGDNTEAFF. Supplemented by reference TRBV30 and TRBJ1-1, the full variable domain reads SQTIHQWPATLVQPVGSPLSLECTVEGTSNPNLYWYRQAAGRGLQLLFYSVGIGQISSEVPQNLSASRPQDRQFILSSKKLLLSDSGFYLCAWTGDNTEAFFGQGTRLTVV.

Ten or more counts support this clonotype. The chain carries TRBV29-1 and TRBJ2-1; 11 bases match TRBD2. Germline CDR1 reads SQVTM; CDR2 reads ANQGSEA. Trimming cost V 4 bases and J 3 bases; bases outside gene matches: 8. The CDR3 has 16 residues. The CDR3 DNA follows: TGCAGCGTTGTTTTGCCTAGCGGGAGGCACTACAATGAGCAGTTCTTC. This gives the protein CSVVLPSGRHYNEQFF.

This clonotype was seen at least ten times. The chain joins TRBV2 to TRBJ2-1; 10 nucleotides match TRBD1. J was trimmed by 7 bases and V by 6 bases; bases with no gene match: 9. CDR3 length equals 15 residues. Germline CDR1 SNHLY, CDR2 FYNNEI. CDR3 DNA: TGTGCCAGCAGGGAACCGGGACAGGGGACTAATGAGCAGTTCTTC. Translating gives CASREPGQGTNEQFF.

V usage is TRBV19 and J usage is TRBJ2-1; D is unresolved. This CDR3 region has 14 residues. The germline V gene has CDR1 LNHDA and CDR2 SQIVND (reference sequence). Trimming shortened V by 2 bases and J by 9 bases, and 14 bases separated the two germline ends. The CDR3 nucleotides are TGTGCCAGTAGTATATGGAGCACCAACAGTGAGCAGTTCTTC. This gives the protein CASSIWSTNSEQFF.

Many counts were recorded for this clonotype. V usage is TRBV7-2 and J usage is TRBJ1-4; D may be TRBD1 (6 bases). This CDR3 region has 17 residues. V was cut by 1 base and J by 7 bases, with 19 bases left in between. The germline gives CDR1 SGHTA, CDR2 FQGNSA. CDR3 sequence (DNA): TGTGCCAGCAGCTTAGGCCCCAGGGAGGGGGGGGGTGAAAAACTGTTTTTT. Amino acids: CASSLGPREGGGEKLFF.

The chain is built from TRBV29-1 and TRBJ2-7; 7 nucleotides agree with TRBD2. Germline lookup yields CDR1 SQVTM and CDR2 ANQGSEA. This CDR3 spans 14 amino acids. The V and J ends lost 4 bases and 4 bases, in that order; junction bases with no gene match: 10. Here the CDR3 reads CSVGPAGSRYEQYF. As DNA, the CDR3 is TGCAGCGTTGGACCAGCGGGATCACGTTACGAGCAGTACTTC.

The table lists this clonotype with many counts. The CDR3 spells CSATGYTEAFF. CDR3 in DNA: TGCAGCGCCACCGGGTACACTGAAGCTTTCTTT. The chain employs TRBV29-1 and TRBJ1-1; no reliable D call. Germline-derived CDR1 and CDR2 are SQVTM and ANQGSEA. Trimming took off 7 bases at V and 3 bases at J, with 9 bases between the two ends. The CDR3 runs to 11 residues.

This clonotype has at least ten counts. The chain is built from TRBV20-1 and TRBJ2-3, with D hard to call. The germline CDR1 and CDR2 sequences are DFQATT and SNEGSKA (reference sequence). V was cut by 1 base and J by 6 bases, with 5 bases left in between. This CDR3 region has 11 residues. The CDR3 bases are TGCAGTGCTAGAGTCTCCGATACGCAGTATTTT. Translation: CSARVSDTQYF.

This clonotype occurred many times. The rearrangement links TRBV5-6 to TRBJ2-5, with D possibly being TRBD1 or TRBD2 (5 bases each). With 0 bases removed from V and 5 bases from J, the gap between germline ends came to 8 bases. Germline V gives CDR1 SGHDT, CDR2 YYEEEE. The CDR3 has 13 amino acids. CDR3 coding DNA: TGTGCCAGCAGCTTGGGGGGGACCGAGACCCAGTACTTC. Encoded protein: CASSLGGTETQYF. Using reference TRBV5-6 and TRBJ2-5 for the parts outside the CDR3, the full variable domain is DAGVTQSPTHLIKTRGQQVTLRCSPKSGHDTVSWYQQALGQGPQFIFQYYEEEERQRGNFPDRFSGHQFPNYSSELNVNALLLGDSALYLCASSLGGTETQYFGPGTRLLVL.

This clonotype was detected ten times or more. CDR3 in amino acids: CASSLSPGQGKNTEAFF. The CDR3 DNA follows: TGCGCCAGCAGCTTGTCTCCGGGACAGGGTAAAAACACTGAAGCTTTCTTT. This chain uses TRBV5-1 with TRBJ1-1; 9 bases agree with TRBD1. Germline assignment: CDR1 SGHRS and CDR2 YFSETQ. CDR3 length: 17 residues. J gave up 2 bases and V 1 base, and 9 bases lay outside the gene matches.

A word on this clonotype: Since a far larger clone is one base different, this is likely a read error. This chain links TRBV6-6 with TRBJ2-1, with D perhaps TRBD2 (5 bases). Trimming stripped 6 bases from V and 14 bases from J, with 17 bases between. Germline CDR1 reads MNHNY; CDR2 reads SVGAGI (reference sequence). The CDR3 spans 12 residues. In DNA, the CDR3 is TGTGCCAGCAGCGAAGGACTTAGCTACGAGTTCTTC. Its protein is CASSEGLSYEFF.

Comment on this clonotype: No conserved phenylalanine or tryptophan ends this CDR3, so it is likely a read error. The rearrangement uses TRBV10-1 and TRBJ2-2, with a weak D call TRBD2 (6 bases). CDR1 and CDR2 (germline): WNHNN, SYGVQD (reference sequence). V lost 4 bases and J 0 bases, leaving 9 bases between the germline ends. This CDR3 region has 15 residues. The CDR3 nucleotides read TGCGCCAGCAGTGTCGGCGGGGCGAACACCGGGGAGCTGTTTCTT. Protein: CASSVGGANTGELFL.

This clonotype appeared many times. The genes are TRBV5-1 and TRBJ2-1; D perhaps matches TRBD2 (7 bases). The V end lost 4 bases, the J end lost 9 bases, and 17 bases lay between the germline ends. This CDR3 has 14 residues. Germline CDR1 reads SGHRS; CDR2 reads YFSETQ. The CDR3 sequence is CASSPEGGHSEQFF. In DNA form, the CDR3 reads TGCGCCAGCAGCCCGGAGGGGGGGCACAGTGAGCAGTTCTTC.

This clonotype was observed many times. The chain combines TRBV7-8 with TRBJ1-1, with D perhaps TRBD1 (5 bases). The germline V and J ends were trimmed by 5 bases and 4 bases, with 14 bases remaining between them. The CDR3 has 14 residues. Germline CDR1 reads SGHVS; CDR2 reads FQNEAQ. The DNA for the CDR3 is TGTGCCAGCAGCGTAAGTCCCGGGGGCACTGAAGCTTTCTTT. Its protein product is CASSVSPGGTEAFF.

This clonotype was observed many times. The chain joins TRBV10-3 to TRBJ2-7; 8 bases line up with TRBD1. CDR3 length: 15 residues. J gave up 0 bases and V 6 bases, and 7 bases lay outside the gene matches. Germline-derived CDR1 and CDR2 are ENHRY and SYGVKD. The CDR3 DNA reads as TGTGCCATCAGCTCCTACAGGGGGAGCTCCTACGAGCAGTACTTC. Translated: CAISSYRGSSYEQYF.

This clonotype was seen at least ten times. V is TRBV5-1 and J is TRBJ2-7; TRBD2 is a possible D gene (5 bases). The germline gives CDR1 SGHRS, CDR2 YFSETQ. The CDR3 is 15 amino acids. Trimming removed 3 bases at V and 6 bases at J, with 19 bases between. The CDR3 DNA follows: TGCGCCAGCAGCTCTGGACTGGTTAGCGTTGTCGAGCAGTACTTC. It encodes CASSSGLVSVVEQYF. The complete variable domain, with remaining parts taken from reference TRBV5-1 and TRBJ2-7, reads KAGVTQTPRYLIKTRGQQVTLSCSPISGHRSVSWYQQTPGQGLQFLFEYFSETQRNKGNFPGRFSGRQFSNSRSEMNVSTLELGDSALYLCASSSGLVSVVEQYFGPGTRLTVT.

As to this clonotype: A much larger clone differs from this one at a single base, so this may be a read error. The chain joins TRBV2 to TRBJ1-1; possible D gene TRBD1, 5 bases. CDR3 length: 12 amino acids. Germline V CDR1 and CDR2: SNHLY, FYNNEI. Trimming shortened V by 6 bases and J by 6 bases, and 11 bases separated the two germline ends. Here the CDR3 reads CASRWGVPEAFF. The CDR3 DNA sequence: TGTGCCAGCAGGTGGGGGGTTCCTGAAGCTTTCTTT.

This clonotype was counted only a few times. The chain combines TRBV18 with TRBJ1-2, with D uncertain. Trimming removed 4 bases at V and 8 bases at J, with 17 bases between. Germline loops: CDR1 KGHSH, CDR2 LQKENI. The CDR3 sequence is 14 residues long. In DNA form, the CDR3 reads TGTGCCAGCTCACAAGACCCTGGAGAGGGCGGCTACACCTTC. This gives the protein CASSQDPGEGGYTF.

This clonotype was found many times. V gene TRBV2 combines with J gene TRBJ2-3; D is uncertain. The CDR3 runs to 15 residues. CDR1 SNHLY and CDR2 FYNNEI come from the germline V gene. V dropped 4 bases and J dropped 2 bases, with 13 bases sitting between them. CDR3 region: CASSARSSYTDTQYF. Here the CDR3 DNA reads TGTGCCAGCAGTGCCAGGTCGTCATACACAGATACGCAGTATTTT.

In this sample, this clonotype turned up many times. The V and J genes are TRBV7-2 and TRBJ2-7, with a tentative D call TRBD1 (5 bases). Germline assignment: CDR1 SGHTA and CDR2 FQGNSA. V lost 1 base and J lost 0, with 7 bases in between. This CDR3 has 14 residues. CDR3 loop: CASSLVGASYEQYF. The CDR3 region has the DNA TGTGCCAGCAGCTTAGTAGGGGCCTCCTACGAGCAGTACTTC.

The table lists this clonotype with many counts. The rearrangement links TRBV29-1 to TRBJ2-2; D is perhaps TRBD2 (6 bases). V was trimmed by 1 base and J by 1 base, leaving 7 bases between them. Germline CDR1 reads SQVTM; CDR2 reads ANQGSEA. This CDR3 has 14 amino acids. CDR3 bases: TGCAGCGTTGAAGGGGACTGGAACACCGGGGAGCTGTTTTTT. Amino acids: CSVEGDWNTGELFF.